This TCR beta chain was recovered during a study of T cell responses to AZD1222 COVID-19 vaccine (dated by TCRdb to the early 2020s). Notes on the research overall: AZD1222 recipients with second doses at about 4 weeks or about 12 weeks were pooled, because spike-specific TCR depth and breadth did not differ between schedules. Trial participants were enrolled by age into subgroups of 18-55, 56-69 and 70-plus years, and 148, 28 and 57 TCR-sequenced participants, respectively, were included in these subgroups. A total of 230 to 250 trial participants underwent TCR sequencing, of whom about 200 had received two doses of AZD1222 and approximately 25 had received two doses of the MenACWY control vaccine. General study outcomes and caveats: Because no day 14 peak-response samples were available, the repertoires could be characterized only after the peak T cell response. Most participants were white British and females outnumbered males, and the authors suggested that clonal diversity may have been underestimated. The 56-69-year group was small, and its depth increase did not reach significance, likely because of low power. CD4 TCRs associated with the vaccine covered the entire spike protein, and the dominant responses were in regions 160-218 and 743-854. Conclusions about previously exposed vaccinees were limited because only a handful of AZD1222 recipients were SARS-CoV-2 seropositive at baseline. After two AZD1222 doses, spike-specific TCR breadth and depth were significantly higher than at day 0 and than in MenACWY recipients. Reportedly, almost half of the unique spike-specific TCRs recognized epitopes lying outside the regions that are mutated in the B.1.351 and B.1.1.7 variants.

This sample's time point label indicates: baseline before first vaccination. Vaccinee samples were obtained from the UK trials COV001 and COV002, which included a single-blind randomized controlled phase 2/3 trial of AZD1222 (ChAdOx1 nCoV-19) in healthy adults. Trial participant PBMC samples were collected at day 0 and day 28 after the second dose for TCRbeta chain sequencing. On this clone: This clone's antigen is unknown. No much larger clone exists at a distance of one base, and base qualities are not known.

The CDR3 regions of human TCRbeta chains were analyzed by immunosequencing. The published analysis was carried out like this. Repertoire TCRs were checked for matches against a reference library of SARS-CoV-2-specific TCRs that had been generated using the MIRA antigen-specificity platform. Breadth meant the fraction of unique TCRs that were SARS-CoV-2-associated, whereas depth meant the fraction of total T cells that were SARS-CoV-2-associated. Using the MIRA data, every spike-specific TCR was mapped to the spike region that the TCR reacted to and assigned to either a CD4 or a CD8 class. Log10-transformed breadth and depth values were compared by one-way ANOVA with Sidak's multiple comparisons tests. The immuneACCESS repertoire file appears here via TCRdb, limited to in-frame rearrangements. These files lack a portion of the clones; in checked studies, under half of the deficit traces to unresolved V genes, and the cause of the others is not known. That table gives V, J and clone size, and the DNA gave D and trimming. The sample has some 75,000 clones on record, 70% to 90% of them singletons. Roughly a tenth of the sample rests with the top ten.

CDR1 and CDR2 were assigned from the germline V gene (reference sequence) as LGHDT and YNNKEL. At the junction V is shortened by 3 bases and J by 5 bases, with 4 bases in between. The CDR3 covers 11 residues, taking in both the cysteine and the phenylalanine. The sequence is cut down to CDR3 DNA, 33 bases in frame from base 1. The chain couples TRBV3-1 (or the pseudogene TRBV3-2) to TRBJ1-1, with no reliable assignment of the D segment. This TCR was sampled from an adult in good health. The sequenced sample was peripheral blood, obtained on day 0 of AZD1222 vaccination. The CDR3 sequence is CASSHTTEAFF. The nucleotide sequence is TGTGCCAGCAGCCACACAACTGAAGCTTTCTTT.